One sample yielded the 5 T cell receptor beta chains listed below, sequenced in a study of tumor and adjacent non-tumor tissue in lung cancer. The library came from three nested PCR rounds adapted from ARM-PCR protocols. TCRdb analysed the multiplex PCR reads with MiXCR anew, one entry per CDR3 protein. The table has over 100,000 distinct CDR3 sequences, roughly two thirds seen once. No cell sorting was done before RNA was extracted from the tissue. Distant lung tissue was collected more than 3 cm away from the tumor edge. The sequenced sample was distant non-tumor lung tissue. All receptors come from a man in his fifties or sixties with non-small cell lung cancer.

This clonotype was picked up one time. A much larger clone sits a single nucleotide away, making a read error possible. V usage is TRBV7-9 and J usage is TRBJ2-5; either TRBD1 or TRBD2 may fit D (5 bases each). Trimming left V 1 base short and J 5 bases short, with 17 bases between. Germline CDR1 reads SEHNR; CDR2 reads FQNEAQ (reference sequence). CDR3 length: 16 residues. CDR3 sequence reads: CASSLVGSIEGETQYF. In DNA form, the CDR3 reads TGTGCCAGCAGCTTAGTAGGGTCCATAGAGGGGGAGACCCAGTACTTC.

Many counts were recorded for this clonotype. The genes are TRBV6-5 and TRBJ2-3, with 11 bases that match TRBD2. CDR3 length: 15 residues. Trimming cost V 8 bases and J 2 bases; bases outside gene matches: 6. CDR1 MNHEY and CDR2 SVGAGI come from the germline V gene. The CDR3 region is CASGGTSGSTDTQYF. The DNA of the CDR3 is TGTGCCAGCGGGGGGACTAGCGGCTCCACAGATACGCAGTATTTT.

On this clonotype itself: A much larger clone sits a single nucleotide away, making a read error possible. J is TRBJ2-7 and V is TRBV28, with D possibly matching TRBD1 (6 bases). Germline lookup yields CDR1 MDHEN and CDR2 SYDVKM. Trimming cost V 5 bases and J 5 bases, with 19 bases left between them. The length of the CDR3 is 15 residues. The CDR3 reads CASSPPGTRGHEQYF. For the CDR3, the DNA is TGTGCCAGCAGTCCCCCCGGGACACGTGGCCACGAGCAGTACTTC.

Points on this clonotype: One junction end disagrees with the germline gene, perhaps due to a read error. This chain connects TRBV4-3 to TRBJ1-1, with 7 bases lining up with TRBD1. The CDR3 contains 13 residues. Germline loops: CDR1 LGHNA, CDR2 YSLEER. The CDR3 nucleotides read TGCGCCAGTAGCCGAGACAGGGTGGGTGGAGCTTTCTTT. It translates to CASSRDRVGGAFF.

Notes on this clonotype: Relative to the germline gene, one junction end is altered; a read error may explain this. V and J are TRBV29-1 and TRBJ2-1; perhaps TRBD2 as D (6 bases). The length of the CDR3 is 15 residues. Germline CDR1 reads SQVTM; CDR2 reads ANQGSEA. DNA for the CDR3: TGCAGCGTTGAAGGGAGGGGTTTATCCTACAACGAGCAGTTCTTC. It translates to CSVEGRGLSYNEQFF.